The clone carrying this TCR beta chain was counted between two and nine times. Antigen specificity is unknown. The source of the sample is a study of T cell repertoires in cytomegalovirus infection. Study context: Based on public TCR beta signatures, there were indications of CMV infection and of a matching HLA type.

This CDR3 is built from 15 residues. V dropped 5 bases and J dropped 9; count of bases not matched to a gene: 9. The germline CDR1 and CDR2 sequences are KGHDR and SFDVKD. MiXCR was run by TCRdb on the reads, yielding one entry per CDR3 protein. Seen here are about 830,000 distinct CDR3 sequences, about 33% observed once, and the top ten hold around an eighth. The chain links TRBV24-1 to TRBJ2-1; 10 positions agree with TRBD1. Material: cultured CD8+ T cells from PBMCs, obtained from culture after CMV antigen stimulation. The TCR comes from a human donor in good health (CMV status not recorded). Some clones in this sample may be carry-over from other donors' samples. The CDR3: CATSGDRGSYGEQFF. The CDR3 nucleotides are TGTGCCACCAGTGGGGACAGGGGAAGTTATGGTGAGCAGTTCTTC.